This TCR beta chain was identified in a study of tumor and adjacent non-tumor tissue in lung cancer. On the study more broadly: There were some 11 adenocarcinoma, 2 squamous cell carcinoma and 1 small cell lung cancer cases.

About this clonotype: The junction departs from germline at one end; a sequencing error may be responsible.

A modified ARM-PCR protocol with three rounds of nested PCR amplified TCRbeta. TCRdb analysed the multiplex PCR reads with MiXCR anew, one entry per CDR3 protein. Among around 66,000 distinct CDR3 sequences listed, roughly 73% were seen once. No cell sorting was done before RNA was extracted from the tissue. Chemotherapy-naive patients with new lung cancer underwent thoracic surgery in China, August–late 2014. CDR3 size: 13 residues. Germline CDR1 is MNHNS and CDR2 is SASEGT. The sequencing input was lung tumor tissue. This TCR was sampled from a man aged 60-69 years with non-small cell lung cancer. The chain combines TRBV6-1 with TRBJ1-5; D is undetermined. The CDR3 reads CASSVEQNQPRHF. CDR3 DNA sequence: TGTGCCAGTAGTGTAGAGCAGAATCAGCCCCGGCATTTT.